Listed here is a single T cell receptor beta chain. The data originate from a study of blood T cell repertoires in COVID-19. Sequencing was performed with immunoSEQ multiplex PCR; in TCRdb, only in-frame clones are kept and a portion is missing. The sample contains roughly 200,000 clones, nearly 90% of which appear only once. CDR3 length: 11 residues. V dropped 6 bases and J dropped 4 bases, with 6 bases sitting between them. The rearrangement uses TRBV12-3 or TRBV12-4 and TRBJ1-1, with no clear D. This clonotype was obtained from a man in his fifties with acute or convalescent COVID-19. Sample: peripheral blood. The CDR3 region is CASRVATEAFF. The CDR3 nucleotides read TGTGCCAGCAGGGTAGCCACTGAAGCTTTCTTT.